This TCR beta chain stems from a study of T-cell reconstitution after alpha-beta-depleted transplantation in children (dated by TCRdb to between 2015 and 2016). With respect to the entire study: T-cell immune reconstitution after TCRalphabeta/CD19-depleted allogeneic hematopoietic cell transplantation in children was quantitatively tracked in the study by means of TCR repertoire profiling. Study-level results and caveats: The frequencies of hyperexpanded clones fell over the following months, and after one year, T-cell counts and TCRbeta diversity were mostly attributed to newly produced T cells. In some patients, the high TCRbeta diversity seen at day 60 was put down to recipient T cells and intrathymic progenitors that had survived conditioning. Apparently early alphabetaT-cell count recovery about two months after transplant reportedly relied on only several hundred rapidly expanded clones derived from non-depleted graft cells.

V loses 0 bases at its end and J loses 7 bases; junction bases beyond the gene matches: 21. For CDR1 and CDR2, the germline V gene (reference sequence) lists SGHNT and YYREEE. From cysteine to phenylalanine, the CDR3 is 21 amino acids long. Just the 63-base CDR3 DNA is kept, in frame starting at base 1. Concerning this clonotype: Its antigen has not been determined. No much larger clonotype is one base removed from it; base qualities were not supplied.

The label giving this sample's treatment or condition can be read as: allogeneic hematopoietic cell transplantation with graft depleted of TCRalphabeta T cells and CD19 B cells. The transplant recipients were children given TCRalphabeta/CD19-depleted allogeneic hematopoietic cell grafts. Library construction relied on PCR. Sequencing was carried out with an Illumina HiSeq 2500. To normalize quantification of the TCRbeta repertoire, the TCR libraries were built with molecular barcoding that relied on unique molecular identifiers. Starting from the raw public reads, TCRdb applied fastp trimming at Q25, assembled clones with MiXCR and retained in-frame beta chains. For every CDR3 protein sequence, its rows merge into one entry that carries the most common genes and DNA. This sample has some 600,000 distinct CDR3 sequences in its table, and about an eighth of those were observed once. The ten biggest clones cover 2.2% of the sample.

This clonotype was obtained from a male patient younger than 18 who had a stem cell transplant for acute myeloid leukemia, so the T cells may come from the graft donor. The V and J segments used are TRBV5-4 and TRBJ2-7; 14 central bases correspond to TRBD2. Sequencing was performed on PBMCs, mostly from graft donor cells, taken 360 days after TCRalphabeta/CD19-depleted stem cell transplant. The CDR3 here reads CASSLALGGQLLGLAGGEQYF. The nucleotides are TGTGCCAGCAGCTTGGCTCTAGGGGGACAGCTCCTTGGACTAGCGGGAGGTGAGCAGTACTTC.